Below are 4 T cell receptor beta chains sequenced from a single sample in a study of shared clonotypes between healthy human individuals (dated by TCRdb to the early 2020s). Preparation of the library involved the immunoSEQ multiplex PCR assay. This is the immuneACCESS table as TCRdb keeps it, with only in-frame sequences that have V and J called. A part of the clones is gone; compared with another copy, unresolved V genes explain less than half, and the rest is unexplained. The sample table lists over a million clones, about four fifths of them with a count of one. 0.55% to 0.7% of the sample comes from the top ten. Sequencing input: memory CD4+ T cells from PBMCs. The meaning of the sample's cell subset or site label: CD45RA-negative fraction. The source is a man aged 18 to 29 in good health. Some clones in this sample may be carry-over from other donors' samples.

The J gene is TRBJ1-1, the V gene TRBV5-1, with D perhaps matching TRBD1 (5 bases). Per germline, CDR1 SGHRS and CDR2 YFSETQ. The CDR3 runs to 17 residues. V lost 3 bases to trimming and J lost 0 bases, with 18 bases between them. CDR3 bases: TGCGCCAGCAGCTGGGGGGTGGGCGGACTTGTGAACACTGAAGCTTTCTTT. It yields the protein CASSWGVGGLVNTEAFF.

The rearrangement joins TRBV13 to TRBJ2-7, with a weak D call TRBD1 (5 bases). The CDR3 is 15 amino acids. Germline lookup yields CDR1 PRHDT and CDR2 FYEKMQ (reference sequence). V shed 4 bases and J shed 2 bases, with 15 bases lying between them. DNA of the CDR3: TGTGCCAGCAGCTCCTTCTGGGCAGGGACCTACGAGCAGTACTTC. It yields the protein CASSSFWAGTYEQYF.

The V gene is TRBV5-1, the J gene TRBJ2-2; TRBD2 agrees at 9 bases. This CDR3 region has 16 residues. The V segment lost 3 bases and the J segment 7 bases; nucleotides outside the gene matches: 10. CDR1 and CDR2 (germline): SGHRS, YFSETQ. The CDR3 region is CASSSGYSGSGGELFF. The CDR3 nucleotides read TGCGCCAGCAGCTCCGGGTATAGCGGGAGTGGCGGGGAGCTGTTTTTT.

The chain links TRBV11-2 to TRBJ2-3, with D perhaps matching TRBD2 (6 bases). V gave up 9 bases and J gave up 4 bases, with 8 bases separating them. CDR3 length: 11 residues. CDR1 SGHAT and CDR2 FQNNGV come from the germline V gene. The chain's CDR3 is CASSGADTQYF. For the CDR3, the DNA is TGTGCCAGTAGCGGAGCAGATACGCAGTATTTT.